This entry is about one TCR beta chain. What it binds is unknown. This entry belongs to a study of Graves' ophthalmopathy and Graves' hyperthyroidism. Transcripts of RNA were the source for amplifying TCR beta CDR3 regions. HTBI-primed RT-PCR formed the first round, and a multiplex PCR formed the second. TCRdb passed the multiplex PCR reads through MiXCR, listing each CDR3 protein once. Among 210,000 or so distinct CDR3 sequences listed, 25% to 30% were seen once. The study's findings and limits: This model predicted ophthalmopathy progression (sensitivity 60% to 71%, specificity 72% to 85%). Blood samples also showed most expanded thyroid clonotypes exceeding 0.001 frequency. Researchers report that a 13-signature model separated ophthalmopathy from stable hyperthyroidism, posting about 88% sensitivity and roughly 81% specificity.

From fresh peripheral blood, roughly 9.3 ml in volume, the PBMCs were obtained. The germline V gene encodes CDR1 MNHEY and CDR2 SMNVEV (reference sequence). The CDR3 totals 17 residues. The J segment lost 0 bases and the V segment lost 4 bases, leaving 12 bases of the junction unmatched. The chain combines TRBV27 with TRBJ2-7; 7 nucleotides line up with TRBD1. Sequencing was performed on peripheral blood. This receptor was identified in a man aged 50 to 60 with Graves' ophthalmopathy. CDR3 loop: CASSSAPDRVNSYEQYF. In DNA, the CDR3 is TGTGCCAGCAGTTCCGCCCCTGACAGGGTAAACTCCTACGAGCAGTACTTC.